One and the same sample provided the 20 T cell receptor beta chains below, sequenced in a study of cytomegalovirus exposure and HLA in healthy donors. Amplification used 60 Vbeta primers and 13 Jbeta primers. The data were produced by immunoSEQ multiplex PCR, yet TCRdb's version contains in-frame clones alone and is incomplete. The sample contains under 200,000 clones, around four fifths of which appear only once. The sequenced material came from PBMCs. All receptors derive from a man in his late teens or twenties in good health and CMV-seronegative.

The chain carries TRBV28 and TRBJ2-2; D possibly corresponds to TRBD1 (5 bases). In germline, CDR1 is MDHEN, CDR2 SYDVKM. Trimming removed 8 bases at V and 5 bases at J, with 18 bases between. The CDR3 covers 15 residues. Written as DNA, the CDR3 is TGTGCCAGCCGCGCTGGGGCTGCAAGAACCGGGGAGCTGTTTTTT. Its translation is CASRAGAARTGELFF.

With respect to this clone: The junction shows a germline mismatch at one end, possibly a read error. This chain connects TRBV7-7 to TRBJ2-3; maybe TRBD1 (6 bases). CDR1 and CDR2 from the germline V gene are SSHAT and FNYEAQ (reference sequence). The CDR3 covers 15 residues. This CDR3 reads CASSLAGQGLNTQYF. In DNA, the CDR3 is TGTGCTAGCAGCCTCGCCGGGCAGGGGCTAAATACGCAGTATTTT.

The V call is TRBV15, the J call TRBJ1-5; D might be TRBD1 (5 bases). Trimming removed 2 bases at V and 9 bases at J, with 17 bases between. The germline gives CDR1 LNHNV, CDR2 YYDKDF (reference sequence). The CDR3 loop spans 15 amino acids. CDR3 sequence (DNA): TGTGCCACCAGCAGACGTGGGGGGGGTCAGCCGCCCCAGCATTTT. This gives the protein CATSRRGGGQPPQHF.

The genes are TRBV7-9 and TRBJ1-1; D unresolved. Trimming cost V 5 bases and J 1 base, with 8 bases left between them. The germline V gene encodes CDR1 SEHNR and CDR2 FQNEAQ (reference sequence). There are 13 residues in the CDR3. The CDR3: CASSINRNTEAFF. CDR3 DNA: TGTGCCAGCAGCATAAACAGGAACACTGAAGCTTTCTTT.

The chain carries TRBV27 and TRBJ1-5, with D possibly TRBD1 on 5 matching bases. V was pared by 5 bases and J by 2 bases, with 19 bases between. The germline gives CDR1 MNHEY, CDR2 SMNVEV (reference sequence). This CDR3 has 17 residues. CDR3 loop: CASSLSSGWDGNQPQHF. CDR3 coding DNA: TGTGCCAGCAGTCTCAGTTCAGGGTGGGATGGCAATCAGCCCCAGCATTTT.

The rearrangement joins TRBV6-1 to TRBJ2-5; D might be TRBD1 (6 bases). The CDR3 extends over 13 amino acids. Germline V gene sequence: CDR1 MNHNS, CDR2 SASEGT. Trimming removed 7 bases at V and 4 bases at J, with 13 bases between. CDR3 DNA sequence: TGTGCCAGCACCCCAGGGGCCCTAGAGACCCAGTACTTC. Amino acids: CASTPGALETQYF.

The chain recombines TRBV4-2 with TRBJ2-7; 14 bases fit TRBD2. J gave up 0 bases and V 3 bases, and 4 bases lay outside the gene matches. Germline V gene sequence: CDR1 LGHNA, CDR2 YNFKEQ. This CDR3 comprises 17 residues. DNA of the CDR3: TGTGCCAGCAGCCAGGAGGGACTAGCGGGGGACTCCTACGAGCAGTACTTC. Translation gives CASSQEGLAGDSYEQYF.

This clone has only one observation. The chain joins TRBV18 to TRBJ1-1; 7 bases map to TRBD1. The CDR3 runs 15 residues. Germline trimming cut 1 base from V and 3 bases from J; bases unmatched to any gene: 5. Germline CDR1 is KGHSH and CDR2 is LQKENI. This CDR3 reads CASSPQGARDTEAFF. CDR3 nucleotides: TGTGCCAGCTCACCACAGGGGGCTAGGGACACTGAAGCTTTCTTT.

The genes are TRBV9 and TRBJ1-2; D is ambiguous. Trimming cost V 3 bases and J 2 bases, with 14 bases left between them. Germline CDR1 reads SGDLS; CDR2 reads YYNGEE. CDR3 length: 15 amino acids. The CDR3 here is CASSASRAMNYGYTF. CDR3 nucleotide sequence: TGTGCCAGCAGCGCCTCGAGGGCCATGAACTATGGCTACACCTTC.

The genes are TRBV6-4 and TRBJ2-1; 8 bases fit TRBD2. Trimming at V came to 5 bases and at J to 7 bases, leaving 4 bases not matched to a gene. This CDR3 spans 13 amino acids. Per germline, CDR1 MRHNA and CDR2 SNTAGT. The CDR3 nucleotides read TGTGCCAGCAGTAGGACTAGCAATAATGAGCAGTTCTTC. Translating gives CASSRTSNNEQFF.

This chain connects TRBV5-1 to TRBJ1-2; the D gene is possibly TRBD1 (5 bases). CDR1 and CDR2 (germline): SGHRS, YFSETQ. The CDR3 consists of 15 residues. The germline V and J ends were trimmed by 4 bases and 8 bases, with 21 bases remaining between them. CDR3 protein: CASSISGTRGDGYTF. The DNA for the CDR3 is TGCGCCAGCAGCATCTCCGGGACCCGGGGGGACGGCTACACCTTC.

The V and J genes are TRBV7-9 and TRBJ1-3, with D unresolved. V lost 6 bases and J lost 1, with 16 bases in between. CDR1 SEHNR and CDR2 FQNEAQ come from the germline V gene (reference sequence). The CDR3 consists of 16 residues. The chain's CDR3 is CASRIARGLSGNTIYF. The CDR3 DNA reads TGTGCCAGCAGGATAGCTCGGGGTTTATCTGGAAACACCATATATTTT.

The chain links TRBV7-9 to TRBJ1-2; D possibly corresponds to TRBD1 (5 bases). With 3 bases removed from V and 8 bases from J, the gap between germline ends came to 13 bases. Germline lookup yields CDR1 SEHNR and CDR2 FQNEAQ (reference sequence). The CDR3 loop spans 13 amino acids. The CDR3 region has the DNA TGTGCCAGCAGCTTTACGGGGGACGGCGGCTACACCTTC. This codes for CASSFTGDGGYTF.

The J gene is TRBJ2-5, the V gene TRBV6-5, with D perhaps matching TRBD2 (5 bases). The germline V and J ends were trimmed by 7 bases and 2 bases, with 17 bases remaining between them. CDR1 MNHEY and CDR2 SVGAGI come from the germline V gene. The CDR3 is 15 residues long. The CDR3 loop reads CASIDPRVIQETQYF. The CDR3 DNA follows: TGTGCCAGCATCGACCCGAGGGTGATACAAGAGACCCAGTACTTC.

The DNA of the CDR3 is TGTGCCAGCAGCCCAATTGATGGGAGCGCCGGGGAGCTGTTTTTT. This sequence encodes CASSPIDGSAGELFF. V gene TRBV7-3 combines with J gene TRBJ2-2, with D perhaps matching TRBD2 (5 bases). CDR1 is SGHTA, CDR2 FQGTGA, per germline. V shed 5 bases and J shed 6 bases, with 16 bases lying between them. CDR3 length equals 15 residues.

This clone was counted between two and nine times. The chain is built from TRBV5-1 and TRBJ1-4; tentatively, D is TRBD1 (5 bases). The V end lost 6 bases, the J end lost 5 bases, and 11 bases lay between the germline ends. Germline loops: CDR1 SGHRS, CDR2 YFSETQ. The CDR3 spans 13 residues. Here the CDR3 DNA reads TGCGCCAGCACTTTAACAGGCAATGAAAAACTGTTTTTT. The encoded protein is CASTLTGNEKLFF.

This chain uses TRBV9 with TRBJ2-7; 7 bases agree with TRBD2. The CDR3 consists of 15 residues. After removal of 0 bases from V and 3 bases from J, the junction contained 6 bases not matched to a gene. CDR1 SGDLS and CDR2 YYNGEE come from the germline V gene. CDR3 protein: CASSVGAGDFYEQYF. Written as DNA, the CDR3 is TGTGCCAGCAGCGTAGGGGCGGGGGACTTCTACGAGCAGTACTTC. Full variable domain (outside the CDR3, taken from reference TRBV9 and TRBJ2-7): DSGVTQTPKHLITATGQRVTLRCSPRSGDLSVYWYQQSLDQGLQFLIQYYNGEERAKGNILERFSAQQFPDLHSELNLSSLELGDSALYFCASSVGAGDFYEQYFGPGTRLTVT.

This clone was observed a single time. CDR3 sequence (DNA): TGTGCCAGCAGCTTGGTTGCCGAGCAGTACTTC. Its translation: CASSLVAEQYF. The chain uses TRBV5-8 and TRBJ2-5, with D unresolved. The DNA matches TRBJ2-7 better at its end, which makes the J call doubtful. The CDR3 has 11 residues. Germline loops: CDR1 SGHTS, CDR2 YDEGEE.

The chain uses TRBV12-5 and TRBJ2-5; 12 bases align to TRBD1. V lost 6 bases and J lost 2; bases outside the gene matches: 13. This CDR3 is 18 amino acids long. Germline CDR1 reads LGHNT; CDR2 reads FRNRAP. In DNA form, the CDR3 reads TGTGCTAGTGGCTTACCGGGACAGGGGGCGCAGCGGCAAGAGACCCAGTACTTC. It translates to CASGLPGQGAQRQETQYF.

The rearrangement joins TRBV7-9 to TRBJ2-7; weak D call: TRBD1 (6 bases). CDR1 and CDR2 (germline): SEHNR, FQNEAQ (reference sequence). Between the trimmed V and J ends, which lost 5 bases and 6 bases, there was a span of 11 bases. The CDR3 totals 12 residues. CDR3 protein: CASSQVRGEQYF. The CDR3 DNA follows: TGTGCCAGCAGCCAAGTCAGGGGCGAGCAGTACTTC.